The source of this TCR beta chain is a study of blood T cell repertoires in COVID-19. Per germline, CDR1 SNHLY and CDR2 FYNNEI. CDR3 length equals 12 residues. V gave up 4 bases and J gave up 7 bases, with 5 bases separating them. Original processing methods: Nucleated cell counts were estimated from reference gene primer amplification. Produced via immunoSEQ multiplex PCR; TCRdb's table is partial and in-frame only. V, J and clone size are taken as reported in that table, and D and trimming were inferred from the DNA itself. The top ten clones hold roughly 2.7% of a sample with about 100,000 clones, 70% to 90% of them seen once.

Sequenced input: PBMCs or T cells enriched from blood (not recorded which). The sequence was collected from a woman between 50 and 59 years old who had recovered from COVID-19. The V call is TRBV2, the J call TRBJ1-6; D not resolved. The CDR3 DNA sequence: TGTGCCAGCAGTGCCCAGAATTCACCCCTCCACTTT. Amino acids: CASSAQNSPLHF.